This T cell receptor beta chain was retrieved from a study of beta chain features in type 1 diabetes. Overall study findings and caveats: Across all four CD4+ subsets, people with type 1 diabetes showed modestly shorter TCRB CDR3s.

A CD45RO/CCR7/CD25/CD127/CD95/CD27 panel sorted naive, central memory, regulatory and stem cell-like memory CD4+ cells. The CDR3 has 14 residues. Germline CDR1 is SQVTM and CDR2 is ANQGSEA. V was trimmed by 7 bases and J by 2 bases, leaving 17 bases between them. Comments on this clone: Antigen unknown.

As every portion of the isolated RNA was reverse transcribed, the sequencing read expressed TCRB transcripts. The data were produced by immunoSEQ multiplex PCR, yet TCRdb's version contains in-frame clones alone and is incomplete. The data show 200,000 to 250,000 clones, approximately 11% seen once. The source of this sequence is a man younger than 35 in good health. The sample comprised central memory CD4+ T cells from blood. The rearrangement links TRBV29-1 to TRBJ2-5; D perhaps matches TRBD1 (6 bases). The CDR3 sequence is CSGLPGQMQETQYF. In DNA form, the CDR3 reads TGCAGCGGATTACCCGGACAGATGCAAGAGACCCAGTACTTC.